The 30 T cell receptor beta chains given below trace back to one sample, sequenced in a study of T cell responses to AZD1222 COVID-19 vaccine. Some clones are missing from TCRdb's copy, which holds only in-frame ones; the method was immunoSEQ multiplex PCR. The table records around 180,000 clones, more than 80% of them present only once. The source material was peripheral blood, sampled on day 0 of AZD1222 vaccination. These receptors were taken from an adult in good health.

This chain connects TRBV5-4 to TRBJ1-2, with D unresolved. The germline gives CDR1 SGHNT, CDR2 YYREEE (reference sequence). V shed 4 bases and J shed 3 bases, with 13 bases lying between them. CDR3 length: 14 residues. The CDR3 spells CASSPVEGYYGYTF. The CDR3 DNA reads TGTGCCAGCAGCCCGGTGGAGGGCTACTATGGCTACACCTTC.

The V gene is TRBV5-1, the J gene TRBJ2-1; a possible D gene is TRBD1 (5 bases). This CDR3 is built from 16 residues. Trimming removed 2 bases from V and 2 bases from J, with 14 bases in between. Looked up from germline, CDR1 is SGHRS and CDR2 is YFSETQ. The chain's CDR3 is CASSFQPGLTYNEQFF. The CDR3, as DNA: TGCGCCAGCAGCTTCCAGCCAGGGCTGACCTACAATGAGCAGTTCTTC.

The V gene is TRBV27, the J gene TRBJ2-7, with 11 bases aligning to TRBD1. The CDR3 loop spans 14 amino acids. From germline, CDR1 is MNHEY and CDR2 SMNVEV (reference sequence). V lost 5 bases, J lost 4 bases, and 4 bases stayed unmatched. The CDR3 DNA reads TGTGCCAGCAGTCAGGGACAGGGGGTTTACGAGCAGTACTTC. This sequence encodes CASSQGQGVYEQYF.

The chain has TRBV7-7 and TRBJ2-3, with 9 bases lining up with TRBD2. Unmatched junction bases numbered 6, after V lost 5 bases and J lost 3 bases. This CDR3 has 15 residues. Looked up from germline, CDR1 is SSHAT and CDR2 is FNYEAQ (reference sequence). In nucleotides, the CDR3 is TGTGCCAGCAGCCTATTGAGCGGGAGGACAGATACGCAGTATTTT. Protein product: CASSLLSGRTDTQYF. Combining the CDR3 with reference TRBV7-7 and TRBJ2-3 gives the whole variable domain GAGVSQSPRYKVTKRGQDVTLRCDPISSHATLYWYQQALGQGPEFLTYFNYEAQPDKSGLPSDRFSAERPEGSISTLTIQRTEQRDSAMYRCASSLLSGRTDTQYFGPGTRLTVL.

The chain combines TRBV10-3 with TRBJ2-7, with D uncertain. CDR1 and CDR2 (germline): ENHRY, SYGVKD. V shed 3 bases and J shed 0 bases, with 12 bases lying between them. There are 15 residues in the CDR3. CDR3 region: CAISDSSGYSYEQYF. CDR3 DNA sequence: TGTGCCATCAGTGACTCTTCCGGGTACTCCTACGAGCAGTACTTC.

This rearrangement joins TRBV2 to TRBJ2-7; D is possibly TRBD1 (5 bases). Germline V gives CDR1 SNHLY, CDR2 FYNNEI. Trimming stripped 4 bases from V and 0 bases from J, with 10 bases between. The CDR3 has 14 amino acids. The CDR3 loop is CASSVSDNSYEQYF. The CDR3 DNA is TGTGCCAGCAGTGTTTCGGACAACTCCTACGAGCAGTACTTC.

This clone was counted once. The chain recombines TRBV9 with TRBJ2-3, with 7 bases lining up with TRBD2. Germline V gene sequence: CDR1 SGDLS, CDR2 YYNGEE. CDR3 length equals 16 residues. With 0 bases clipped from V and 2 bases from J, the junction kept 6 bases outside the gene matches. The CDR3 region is CASSVGTSENTDTQYF. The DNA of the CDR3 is TGTGCCAGCAGCGTAGGAACTAGCGAGAACACAGATACGCAGTATTTT.

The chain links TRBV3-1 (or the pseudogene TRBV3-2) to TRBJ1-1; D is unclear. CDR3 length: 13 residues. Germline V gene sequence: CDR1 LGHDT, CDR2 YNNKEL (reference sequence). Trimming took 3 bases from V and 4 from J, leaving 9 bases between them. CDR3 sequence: CASSHRGSTEAFF. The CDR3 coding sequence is TGTGCCAGCAGCCATCGGGGAAGCACTGAAGCTTTCTTT.

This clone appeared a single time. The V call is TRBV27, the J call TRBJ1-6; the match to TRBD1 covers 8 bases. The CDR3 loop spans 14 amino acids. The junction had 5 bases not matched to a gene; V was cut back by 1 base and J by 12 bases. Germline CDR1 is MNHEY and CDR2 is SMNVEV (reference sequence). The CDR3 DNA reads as TGTGCCAGCAGTTTATTCCAGGGGGCGATACCCCTCCACTTT. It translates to CASSLFQGAIPLHF.

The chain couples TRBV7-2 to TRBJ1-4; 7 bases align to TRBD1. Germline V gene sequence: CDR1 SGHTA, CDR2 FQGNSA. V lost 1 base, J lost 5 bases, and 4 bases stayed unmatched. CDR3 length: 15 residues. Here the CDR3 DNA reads TGTGCCAGCAGCTTAGTGGCAGGGGGGAATGAAAAACTGTTTTTT. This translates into CASSLVAGGNEKLFF.

The CDR3 bases are TGTGCCAGCAGTGTCCTAGAGTGGCCCTACGAGCAGTACTTC. This sequence encodes CASSVLEWPYEQYF. The chain combines TRBV27 with TRBJ2-7; no reliable D call. Germline CDR1 MNHEY, CDR2 SMNVEV (reference sequence). V was shortened by 5 bases and J by 2 bases, with 13 bases between the two germline ends. This CDR3 spans 14 amino acids.

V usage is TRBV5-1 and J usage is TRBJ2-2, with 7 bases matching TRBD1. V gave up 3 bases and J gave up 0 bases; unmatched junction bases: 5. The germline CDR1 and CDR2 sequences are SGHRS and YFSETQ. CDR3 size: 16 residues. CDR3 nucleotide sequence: TGCGCCAGCAGCTCCTCCGGGACAGCGAACACCGGGGAGCTGTTTTTT. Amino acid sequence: CASSSSGTANTGELFF.

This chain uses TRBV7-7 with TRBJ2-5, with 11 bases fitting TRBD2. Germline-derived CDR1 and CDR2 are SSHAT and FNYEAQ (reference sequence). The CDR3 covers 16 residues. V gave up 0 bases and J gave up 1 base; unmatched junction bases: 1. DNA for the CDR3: TGTGCCAGCAGCTTAGCCCTAGCGGGGGGCCAAGAGACCCAGTACTTC. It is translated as CASSLALAGGQETQYF.

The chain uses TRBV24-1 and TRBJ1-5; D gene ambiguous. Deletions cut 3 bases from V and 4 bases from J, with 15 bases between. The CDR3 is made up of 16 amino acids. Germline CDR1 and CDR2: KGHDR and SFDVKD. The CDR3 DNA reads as TGTGCCACCAGTGATCCCTCTCAGGCAGATAATCAGCCCCAGCATTTT. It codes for CATSDPSQADNQPQHF.

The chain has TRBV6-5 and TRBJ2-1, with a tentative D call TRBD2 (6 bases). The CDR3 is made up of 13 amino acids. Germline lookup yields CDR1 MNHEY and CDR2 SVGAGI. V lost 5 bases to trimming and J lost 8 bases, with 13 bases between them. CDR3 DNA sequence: TGTGCCAGCAGTCGCAAAGCGGGCTATGAGCAGTTCTTC. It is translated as CASSRKAGYEQFF.

CDR3 nucleotides: TGTGCCAGCAGTGAGGGGGCGGCTTCTACCGGGGAGCTGTTTTTT. Its protein is CASSEGAASTGELFF. The chain is built from TRBV6-4 and TRBJ2-2, with D tentatively TRBD1 (6 bases). V gave up 3 bases and J gave up 5 bases, with 13 bases separating them. This CDR3 spans 15 amino acids. The germline CDR1 and CDR2 sequences are MRHNA and SNTAGT.

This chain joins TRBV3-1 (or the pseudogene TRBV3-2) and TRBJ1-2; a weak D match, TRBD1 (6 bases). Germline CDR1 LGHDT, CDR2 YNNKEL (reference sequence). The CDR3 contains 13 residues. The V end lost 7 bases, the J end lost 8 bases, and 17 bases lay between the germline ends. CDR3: CASTPTGGRGYTF. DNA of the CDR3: TGTGCCAGCACCCCGACCGGGGGGCGAGGCTACACCTTC.

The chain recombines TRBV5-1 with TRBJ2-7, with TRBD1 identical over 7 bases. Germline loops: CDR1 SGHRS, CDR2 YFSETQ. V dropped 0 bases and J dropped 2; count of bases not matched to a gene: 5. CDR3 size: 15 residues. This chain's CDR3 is CASSLEVQGPYEQYF. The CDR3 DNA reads TGCGCCAGCAGCTTGGAGGTACAGGGGCCCTACGAGCAGTACTTC.

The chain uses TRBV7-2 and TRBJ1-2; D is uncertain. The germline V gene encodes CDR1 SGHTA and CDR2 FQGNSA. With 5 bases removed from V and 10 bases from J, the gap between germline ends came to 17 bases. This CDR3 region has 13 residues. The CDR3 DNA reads TGTGCCAGCAGCCCAACGGCGGGAAGCGACTACACCTTC. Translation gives CASSPTAGSDYTF.

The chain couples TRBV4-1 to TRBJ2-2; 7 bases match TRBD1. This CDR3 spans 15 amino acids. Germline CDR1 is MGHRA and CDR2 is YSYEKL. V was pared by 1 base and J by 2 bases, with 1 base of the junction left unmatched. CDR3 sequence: CASSQGDRNTGELFF. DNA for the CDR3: TGCGCCAGCAGCCAAGGGGACAGAAACACCGGGGAGCTGTTTTTT.

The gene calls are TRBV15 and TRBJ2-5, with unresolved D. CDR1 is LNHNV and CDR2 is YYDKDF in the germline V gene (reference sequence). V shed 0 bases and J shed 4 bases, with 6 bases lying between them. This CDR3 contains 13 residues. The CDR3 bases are TGTGCCACCAGCAGAGATCGTTCAGAGACCCAGTACTTC. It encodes CATSRDRSETQYF.

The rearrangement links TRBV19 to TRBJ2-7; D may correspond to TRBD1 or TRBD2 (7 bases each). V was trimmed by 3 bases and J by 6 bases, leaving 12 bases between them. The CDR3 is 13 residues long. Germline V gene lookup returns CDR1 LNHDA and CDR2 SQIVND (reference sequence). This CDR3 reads CASSITRGGEQYF. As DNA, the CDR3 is TGTGCCAGTAGTATCACCAGGGGGGGCGAGCAGTACTTC.

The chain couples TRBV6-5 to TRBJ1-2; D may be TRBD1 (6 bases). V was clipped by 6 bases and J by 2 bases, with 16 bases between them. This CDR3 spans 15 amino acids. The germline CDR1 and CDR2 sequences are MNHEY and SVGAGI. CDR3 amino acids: CASSRTGTSNYGYTF. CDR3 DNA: TGTGCCAGCAGCCGAACCGGGACATCGAACTATGGCTACACCTTC.

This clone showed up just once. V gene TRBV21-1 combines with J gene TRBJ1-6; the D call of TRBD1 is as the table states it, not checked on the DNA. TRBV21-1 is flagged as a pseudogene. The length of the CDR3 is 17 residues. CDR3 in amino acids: CASSIGTEERGSSPLHF. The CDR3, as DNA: TGTGCCAGCAGCATAGGGACAGAGGAAAGGGGCTCGTCACCCCTCCACTTT.

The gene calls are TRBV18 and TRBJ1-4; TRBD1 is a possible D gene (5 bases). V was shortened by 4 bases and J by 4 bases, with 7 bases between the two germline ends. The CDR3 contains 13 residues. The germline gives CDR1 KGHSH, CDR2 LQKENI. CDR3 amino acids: CASSQGINEKLFF. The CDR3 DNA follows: TGTGCCAGCTCACAGGGGATTAATGAAAAACTGTTTTTT.

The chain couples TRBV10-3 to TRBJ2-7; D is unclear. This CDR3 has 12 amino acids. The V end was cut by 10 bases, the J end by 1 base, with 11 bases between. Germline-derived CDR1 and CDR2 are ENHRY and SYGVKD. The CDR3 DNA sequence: TGTGCCAACTCCGAAACATCCTACGAGCAGTACTTC. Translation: CANSETSYEQYF.

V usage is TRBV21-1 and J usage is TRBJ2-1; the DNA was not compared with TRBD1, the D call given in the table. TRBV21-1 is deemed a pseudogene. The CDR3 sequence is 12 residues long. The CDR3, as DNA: TGTGCCATTACGGACAGGGCGAATGAGCAGTTCTTC. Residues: CAITDRANEQFF.

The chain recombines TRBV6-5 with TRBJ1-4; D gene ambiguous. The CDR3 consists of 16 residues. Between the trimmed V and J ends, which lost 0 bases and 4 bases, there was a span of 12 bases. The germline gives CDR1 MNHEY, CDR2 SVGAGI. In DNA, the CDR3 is TGTGCCAGCAGTTACTCGTTAGGGCGGCGTAATGAAAAACTGTTTTTT. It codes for CASSYSLGRRNEKLFF.

As DNA, the CDR3 is TGTGCCAGCAGTTTATGGACTAGAAGCCAGCCCCAGCATTTT. Translation gives CASSLWTRSQPQHF. V and J are TRBV28 and TRBJ1-5; D gene ambiguous. V was shortened by 0 bases and J by 7 bases, with 10 bases between the two germline ends. The CDR3 extends over 14 amino acids. CDR1 and CDR2 (germline): MDHEN, SYDVKM.

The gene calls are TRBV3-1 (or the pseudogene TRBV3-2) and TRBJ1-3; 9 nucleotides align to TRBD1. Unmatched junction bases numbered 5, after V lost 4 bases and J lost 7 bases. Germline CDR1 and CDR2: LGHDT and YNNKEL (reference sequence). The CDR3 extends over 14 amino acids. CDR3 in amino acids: CASSPGTGFNTIYF. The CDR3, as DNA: TGTGCCAGCAGCCCCGGGACAGGGTTTAACACCATATATTTT.